This T cell receptor (beta chain) was captured by sequencing in a study of CD8 T cells in ankylosing spondylitis. Study-level results: In synovial fluid and blood from reactive arthritis, some motif variants were previously reported. Apparently characteristic of ankylosing spondylitis blood was a TCR beta motif (under ten highly homologous variants).

This clonotype turned up a few times. The antigen remains unidentified. Germline V gene sequence: CDR1 LGHNA, CDR2 YSLEER. Losses at the gene ends were 1 base for V and 0 bases for J; bases not matched to a gene: 9. The CDR3 is made up of 20 amino acids. MiXCR, applied by TCRdb to the 5' RACE reads, yields one record per CDR3 protein. The sample shows about 750,000 distinct CDR3 sequences, about 20% of them seen only once. Material for sequencing was blood, either unsorted or a sorted T cell fraction (not recorded which). The sequence was collected from a male donor with ankylosing spondylitis. V and J are TRBV4-3 and TRBJ2-3, with 14 nucleotides matching TRBD2. The CDR3 here is CASSQAGTSGSPRSTDTQYF. As DNA, the CDR3 is TGCGCCAGCAGCCAAGCCGGGACTAGCGGGAGCCCGAGGAGCACAGATACGCAGTATTTT.